This T cell receptor beta chain was obtained from a study of blood T cell repertoires in COVID-19. In this sample, this clone turned up once. Per the germline V gene, CDR1 is MDHEN and CDR2 is SYDVKM. The length of the CDR3 is 13 residues. V lost 6 bases and J lost 5, with 13 bases in between. Some clones are missing from TCRdb's copy, which holds only in-frame ones; the method was immunoSEQ multiplex PCR. The sample gives fewer than 150,000 clones, 70% to 85% of which show up once; about 2.3% is in the top ten. V and J are TRBV28 and TRBJ1-2; no clear D gene. The source of this sequence is a man in his forties or fifties with acute or convalescent COVID-19. Sequencing input: peripheral blood. The CDR3 is CASRFRSGYGYTF. The CDR3, as DNA: TGTGCCAGCAGATTTAGGAGCGGGTATGGCTACACCTTC.